One sample yielded the 29 T cell receptor beta chains listed below, sequenced in a study of beta chain features in type 1 diabetes. Expressed TCRB transcripts were sequenced, since all the RNA that had been isolated was reverse transcribed. The method was immunoSEQ multiplex PCR; TCRdb's version includes in-frame clones alone and lacks a portion of them. The repertoire holds more than 150,000 clones, with about 12% as singletons. Sequencing used central memory CD4+ T cells from blood. All receptors come from a woman between 18 and 29 years old in good health.

The chain employs TRBV7-2 and TRBJ2-7; D might be TRBD2 (7 bases). CDR1 is SGHTA and CDR2 is FQGNSA in the germline V gene. The CDR3 totals 16 residues. Trimming shortened V by 5 bases and J by 4 bases, and 21 bases separated the two germline ends. DNA for the CDR3: TGTGCCAGCAGCGCCCAGGGAGGGGGAGTCTCTTACGAGCAGTACTTC. It encodes CASSAQGGGVSYEQYF.

CDR3 bases: TGTGCCAGTAGTATAGTGGGGACTAGCGGGAGTTATACGCAGTATTTT. It encodes CASSIVGTSGSYTQYF. The chain uses TRBV19 and TRBJ2-3; 14 positions agree with TRBD2. The CDR3 runs to 16 residues. V lost 1 base to trimming and J lost 7 bases; unmatched junction nucleotides: 4. The germline CDR1 and CDR2 sequences are LNHDA and SQIVND (reference sequence).

This clone was seen a handful of times. This rearrangement joins TRBV7-2 to TRBJ1-5; D remains ambiguous. The germline CDR1 and CDR2 sequences are SGHTA and FQGNSA. The CDR3 covers 15 residues. V was shortened by 1 base and J by 6 bases, with 13 bases between the two germline ends. The CDR3 region is CASSLGTLGLQPQHF. Written as DNA, the CDR3 is TGTGCCAGCAGCTTAGGTACCCTAGGACTTCAGCCCCAGCATTTT.

This chain links TRBV5-4 with TRBJ2-7, with a weak D call TRBD2 (5 bases). The CDR3 length is 12 residues. V was pared by 3 bases and J by 6 bases, with 10 bases between. From germline, CDR1 is SGHNT and CDR2 YYREEE (reference sequence). For the CDR3, the DNA is TGTGCCAGCAGCTCAGAGGGCCGCGAGCAGTACTTC. Translating it yields CASSSEGREQYF. The full variable domain, in which reference TRBV5-4 and TRBJ2-7 provide the parts outside the CDR3, is ETGVTQSPTHLIKTRGQQVTLRCSSQSGHNTVSWYQQALGQGPQFIFQYYREEENGRGNFPPRFSGLQFPNYSSELNVNALELDDSALYLCASSSEGREQYFGPGTRLTVT.

This clone was observed a handful of times. The CDR3 DNA is TGCGCCAGCAGCCAGATTTGGACTAGCGGGCTCCAAGAGACCCAGTACTTC. Protein product: CASSQIWTSGLQETQYF. The V and J genes are TRBV4-3 and TRBJ2-5; 11 bases match TRBD2. V shed 3 bases, J shed 1 base, and the junction held 7 bases outside the gene matches. The V gene's germline CDR1 is LGHNA and CDR2 YSLEER. The CDR3 consists of 17 residues.

This clone was seen ten or more times. The chain joins TRBV30 to TRBJ1-2, with D perhaps TRBD1 (6 bases). This CDR3 contains 13 residues. V was pared by 2 bases and J by 6 bases, with 13 bases between. Germline V gene lookup returns CDR1 GTSNPN and CDR2 SVGIG (reference sequence). The CDR3 reads CAWSRMGAHGYTF. In DNA, the CDR3 is TGTGCCTGGAGTAGAATGGGGGCTCATGGCTACACCTTC.

The CDR3, as DNA: TGTGCCAGCAGCGTAGGCGTCCGGACTAGCGGGAGGGAGACCCAGTACTTC. This encodes CASSVGVRTSGRETQYF. This chain links TRBV9 with TRBJ2-5; 14 bases align to TRBD2. Germline V CDR1 and CDR2: SGDLS, YYNGEE. The CDR3 runs 17 residues. With 0 bases clipped from V and 5 bases from J, the junction kept 6 bases outside the gene matches. The full variable domain, in which reference TRBV9 and TRBJ2-5 provide the parts outside the CDR3, is DSGVTQTPKHLITATGQRVTLRCSPRSGDLSVYWYQQSLDQGLQFLIQYYNGEERAKGNILERFSAQQFPDLHSELNLSSLELGDSALYFCASSVGVRTSGRETQYFGPGTRLLVL.

The V gene is TRBV15, the J gene TRBJ1-4, with 8 bases lining up with TRBD1. Germline-derived CDR1 and CDR2 are LNHNV and YYDKDF (reference sequence). The CDR3 loop spans 16 amino acids. V gave up 0 bases and J gave up 4 bases; unmatched junction bases: 4. CDR3 residues: CATSRDPTGVNEKLFF. The CDR3 region has the DNA TGTGCCACCAGCAGAGACCCGACAGGGGTTAATGAAAAACTGTTTTTT.

This clone showed up just a few times. The same CDR3 is also encoded by other DNA sequences in this sample. This sequence joins TRBV4-3 and TRBJ1-5; D is ambiguous. V shed 4 bases and J shed 4 bases, with 8 bases lying between them. This CDR3 contains 13 residues. The germline CDR1 and CDR2 sequences are LGHNA and YSLEER. The CDR3 loop reads CASSLTDNQPQHF. The CDR3 DNA reads TGCGCCAGCAGCCTAACAGATAATCAGCCCCAGCATTTT.

Note on this clone: The germline gene is not matched at one end of the junction; a read error may be the cause. V gene TRBV7-2 combines with J gene TRBJ1-2, with 9 nucleotides matching TRBD1. The CDR3 spans 15 residues. Germline CDR1 SGHTA, CDR2 FQGNSA. Written as DNA, the CDR3 is TGCGCCAGCAGCCAAGATTGGACAGGGGATGGGAGCTACACCTTC. As protein: CASSQDWTGDGSYTF.

This clone was counted once. The genes are TRBV4-2 and TRBJ2-5; D gene ambiguous. Trimming cost V 0 bases and J 1 base, with 9 bases left between them. Germline lookup yields CDR1 LGHNA and CDR2 YNFKEQ. The CDR3 has 15 residues. In DNA, the CDR3 is TGTGCCAGCAGCCAAGATATACTCCTCCAAGAGACCCAGTACTTC. It codes for CASSQDILLQETQYF.

This chain connects TRBV15 to TRBJ2-5; TRBD2 agrees at 10 bases. The length of the CDR3 is 15 residues. V shed 1 base and J 7 bases; nucleotides not matched to a gene: 6. Germline V gene lookup returns CDR1 LNHNV and CDR2 YYDKDF (reference sequence). The CDR3 protein is CATSRVPSGSVTQYF. CDR3 DNA sequence: TGTGCCACCAGCAGAGTACCTAGCGGGAGTGTGACCCAGTACTTC.

This rearrangement joins TRBV10-3 to TRBJ1-5; no firm D call. The CDR3 is 13 residues long. Per germline, CDR1 ENHRY and CDR2 SYGVKD. V was shortened by 3 bases and J by 6 bases, with 9 bases between the two germline ends. The CDR3 DNA reads TGTGCCATCAGTGATGAATCGGGTCAGCCCCAGCATTTT. Translation: CAISDESGQPQHF.

This clone was detected a few times. The rearrangement uses TRBV28 and TRBJ2-2; D might be TRBD2 (6 bases). The CDR3 runs 16 residues. Germline V gene lookup returns CDR1 MDHEN and CDR2 SYDVKM. Trimming left V 7 bases short and J 2 bases short, with 17 bases between. The CDR3 here is CASTGGDSGNTGELFF. CDR3 in DNA: TGTGCCAGCACCGGCGGGGATAGCGGTAACACCGGGGAGCTGTTTTTT. Using reference TRBV28 and TRBJ2-2 for the parts outside the CDR3, the full variable domain is DVKVTQSSRYLVKRTGEKVFLECVQDMDHENMFWYRQDPGLGLRLIYFSYDVKMKEKGDIPEGYSVSREKKERFSLILESASTNQTSMYLCASTGGDSGNTGELFFGEGSRLTVL.

This clone was seen more than once but under ten times. The chain is built from TRBV29-1 and TRBJ2-1; 8 bases fit TRBD1. This CDR3 has 13 residues. Germline V gene lookup returns CDR1 SQVTM and CDR2 ANQGSEA. Unmatched junction bases numbered 4, after V lost 3 bases and J lost 6 bases. Here the CDR3 reads CSVDHGQGNEQFF. DNA for the CDR3: TGCAGCGTTGACCACGGACAGGGCAATGAGCAGTTCTTC.

This clone was counted between two and nine times. The chain couples TRBV29-1 to TRBJ1-5; no clear D gene. The CDR3 sequence is 12 residues long. CDR1 is SQVTM and CDR2 is ANQGSEA in the germline V gene. The germline V and J ends were trimmed by 4 bases and 5 bases, with 9 bases remaining between them. CDR3 in amino acids: CSVGEGYQPQHF. DNA for the CDR3: TGCAGCGTTGGTGAGGGTTATCAGCCCCAGCATTTT.

The chain combines TRBV15 with TRBJ2-7; 7 positions agree with TRBD1. The CDR3 is made up of 16 amino acids. V gave up 1 base and J gave up 3 bases; unmatched junction bases: 9. Germline CDR1 and CDR2: LNHNV and YYDKDF (reference sequence). CDR3 sequence: CATSRVGETGHYEQYF. The CDR3 DNA sequence: TGTGCCACCAGCAGAGTTGGCGAGACAGGGCACTACGAGCAGTACTTC. The full variable domain, its missing parts supplied by reference TRBV15 and TRBJ2-7, is DAMVIQNPRYQVTQFGKPVTLSCSQTLNHNVMYWYQQKSSQAPKLLFHYYDKDFNNEADTPDNFQSRRPNTSFCFLDIRSPGLGDTAMYLCATSRVGETGHYEQYFGPGTRLTVT.

V usage is TRBV18 and J usage is TRBJ2-7; D is perhaps TRBD1 (6 bases). The CDR3 runs 15 residues. The germline CDR1 and CDR2 sequences are KGHSH and LQKENI. V gave up 3 bases and J gave up 0 bases, with 12 bases separating them. Here the CDR3 reads CASSPSDRSSYEQYF. The CDR3 coding sequence is TGTGCCAGCTCACCCTCAGACAGGTCCTCCTACGAGCAGTACTTC.

This rearrangement joins TRBV5-1 to TRBJ1-5; perhaps TRBD1 as D (5 bases). Germline CDR1 SGHRS, CDR2 YFSETQ. Trimming left V 2 bases short and J 4 bases short, with 13 bases between. The CDR3 runs to 15 residues. The CDR3 DNA is TGCGCCAGCAGCTTTTCGTCAGGGATAAATCAGCCCCAGCATTTT. This sequence encodes CASSFSSGINQPQHF.

V usage is TRBV7-9 and J usage is TRBJ1-2; D uncertain. Between the trimmed V and J ends, which lost 3 bases and 7 bases, there was a span of 15 bases. The V gene's germline CDR1 is SEHNR and CDR2 FQNEAQ (reference sequence). This CDR3 comprises 14 residues. CDR3 in DNA: TGTGCCAGCAGCTTCGATCCCGGGCGGGGTGGCTACACCTTC. Translated: CASSFDPGRGGYTF.

To note about this clone: One junction end disagrees with the germline gene, perhaps due to a read error. DNA for the CDR3: TGTGCCAGCAACTTAAACCCCGAGAATGAGCAGTTCTTC. It encodes CASNLNPENEQFF. The J gene is TRBJ2-1, the V gene TRBV7-9; D is ambiguous. Germline V gene sequence: CDR1 SEHNR, CDR2 FQNEAQ (reference sequence). The CDR3 runs 13 residues.

The chain is built from TRBV5-4 and TRBJ2-7; TRBD1 aligns across 7 bases. The CDR3 is made up of 13 amino acids. Germline values: CDR1 SGHNT, CDR2 YYREEE (reference sequence). Trimming at V came to 4 bases and at J to 6 bases, leaving 7 bases not matched to a gene. Here the CDR3 reads CASSPRQGGEQYF. The CDR3 DNA reads TGTGCCAGCAGCCCCAGACAGGGTGGCGAGCAGTACTTC.

The J gene is TRBJ2-7, the V gene TRBV9; maybe TRBD1 (5 bases). Germline loops: CDR1 SGDLS, CDR2 YYNGEE. Trimming stripped 0 bases from V and 6 bases from J, with 10 bases between. There are 13 residues in the CDR3. CDR3: CASSVETVGEQYF. In DNA, the CDR3 is TGTGCCAGCAGCGTAGAGACAGTGGGCGAGCAGTACTTC.

This clone appeared a few times. The J gene is TRBJ2-6, the V gene TRBV30; D might be TRBD2 (6 bases). The CDR3 is made up of 15 amino acids. Germline CDR1 GTSNPN, CDR2 SVGIG (reference sequence). V lost 0 bases and J 4 bases, leaving 10 bases between the germline ends. The CDR3 loop is CAWSVWAGGANVLTF. In nucleotides, the CDR3 is TGTGCCTGGAGTGTATGGGCGGGAGGGGCCAACGTCCTGACTTTC.

This clone was observed a handful of times. CDR3 amino acids: CASSSFPRPGHLYNEQFF. CDR3 in DNA: TGTGCCAGCAGCAGTTTTCCAAGACCGGGACACCTTTACAATGAGCAGTTCTTC. The gene calls are TRBV28 and TRBJ2-1; D is perhaps TRBD1 (6 bases). CDR1 is MDHEN and CDR2 is SYDVKM in the germline V gene. V was trimmed by 6 bases and J by 4 bases, leaving 25 bases between them. This CDR3 contains 18 residues.

Only a few counts were recorded for this clone. The V call is TRBV11-2, the J call TRBJ2-5; 13 bases are a match to TRBD2. CDR3 length: 14 amino acids. Germline-derived CDR1 and CDR2 are SGHAT and FQNNGV. V lost 5 bases to trimming and J lost 5 bases; unmatched junction nucleotides: 2. CDR3 nucleotide sequence: TGTGCCAGCAGCGGACTAGCGGGAGTCGAGACCCAGTACTTC. The encoded protein is CASSGLAGVETQYF.

This clone was observed a few times. J is TRBJ2-5 and V is TRBV5-1; 10 bases match TRBD1. Per the germline V gene, CDR1 is SGHRS and CDR2 is YFSETQ. This CDR3 is built from 15 residues. J was trimmed by 5 bases and V by 0 bases; bases with no gene match: 4. The DNA for the CDR3 is TGCGCCAGCAGCTTGGTGACAGGGGGCTCGGAGACCCAGTACTTC. It translates to CASSLVTGGSETQYF.

In its sample, this clone was seen a few times. The V call is TRBV30, the J call TRBJ2-7; no definite D call. Trimming shortened V by 2 bases and J by 3 bases, and 8 bases separated the two germline ends. The CDR3 runs 12 residues. Germline CDR1 and CDR2: GTSNPN and SVGIG (reference sequence). The CDR3 reads CAWSSQVYEQYF. The CDR3, as DNA: TGTGCCTGGAGTTCGCAGGTCTACGAGCAGTACTTC.

This clone turned up a few times. The chain links TRBV5-1 to TRBJ2-5; 10 bases are shared with TRBD2. Germline assignment: CDR1 SGHRS and CDR2 YFSETQ. The CDR3 runs to 16 residues. J gave up 5 bases and V 5 bases, and 12 bases lay outside the gene matches. CDR3 nucleotides: TGCGCCAGCAGGAGACTAGCGGGTATATCGTTGGAGACCCAGTACTTC. Encoded protein: CASRRLAGISLETQYF.